The 10 T cell receptor beta chains reported below all come from one sample, sequenced in a study of post-analysis software for immune sequencing data. Study observations and caveats: Higher frequency in patients than in controls was seen for roughly five TRBV segments, with TRBV5-6, TRBV5-1 and TRBV20-1 among them.

Antigens for these TCRs are unknown. The TCR beta cDNA libraries contained unique molecular identifiers. TCRdb re-analysed the PCR reads in MiXCR, keeping a single row per CDR3 protein. This table has about 800,000 distinct CDR3 sequences, approximately 30% appearing once. The sequenced sample was blood. The source of these receptors is a girl aged 10 to 17 with multiple sclerosis.

Here the CDR3 reads CASSPKHPGTNQPQHF. The CDR3 bases are TGTGCCAGCTCACCCAAACATCCAGGGACCAATCAGCCCCAGCATTTT. This chain uses TRBV18 with TRBJ1-5, with D perhaps TRBD1 (5 bases). The CDR3 extends over 16 amino acids. V was trimmed by 3 bases and J by 3 bases, leaving 15 bases between them. Germline CDR1 is KGHSH and CDR2 is LQKENI.

This chain joins TRBV20-1 and TRBJ2-7, with 8 positions matching TRBD2. The length of the CDR3 is 12 residues. V was pared by 3 bases and J by 7 bases, with 5 bases of the junction left unmatched. Germline CDR1 DFQATT, CDR2 SNEGSKA (reference sequence). The CDR3 here is CSASGRVSEQYF. The CDR3 nucleotides read TGCAGTGCTAGCGGGAGGGTGAGTGAGCAGTACTTC.

This clonotype appeared many times. The rearrangement uses TRBV7-2 and TRBJ2-5; 7 bases agree with TRBD1. Germline V CDR1 and CDR2: SGHTA, FQGNSA. The J segment lost 5 bases and the V segment lost 5 bases, leaving 5 bases of the junction unmatched. The CDR3 spans 13 residues. The CDR3 DNA reads TGTGCCAGCAGCGAGACAGGGTTGGAGACCCAGTACTTC. It is translated as CASSETGLETQYF.

This sequence joins TRBV27 and TRBJ2-7, with TRBD2 matching 7 bases. The CDR3 is made up of 15 amino acids. CDR1 and CDR2 (germline): MNHEY, SMNVEV (reference sequence). V lost 7 bases and J lost 1; bases outside the gene matches: 10. CDR3 loop: CASTMGLAVSYEQYF. The DNA for the CDR3 is TGTGCCAGCACCATGGGGCTAGCGGTTTCCTACGAGCAGTACTTC.

CDR3 nucleotide sequence: TGTGCCATCAGGCGACAGGGACAGACAGATACGCAGTATTTT. Its translation: CAIRRQGQTDTQYF. The chain couples TRBV10-3 to TRBJ2-3, with TRBD1 matching 7 bases. J lost 3 bases, V lost 6 bases, and 6 bases had no gene match. The CDR3 totals 14 residues. Germline values: CDR1 ENHRY, CDR2 SYGVKD.

The chain is built from TRBV29-1 and TRBJ2-1; D is undetermined. Trimming took off 7 bases at V and 10 bases at J, with 17 bases between the two ends. This CDR3 is built from 12 residues. Germline V CDR1 and CDR2: SQVTM, ANQGSEA. CDR3 protein: CSGAISLGEQFF. DNA of the CDR3: TGCAGCGGGGCGATCAGCCTAGGGGAGCAGTTCTTC.

The chain links TRBV6-5 to TRBJ2-7; 8 positions agree with TRBD1. This CDR3 region has 13 residues. The junction had 5 bases not matched to a gene; V was cut back by 5 bases and J by 5 bases. Germline CDR1 reads MNHEY; CDR2 reads SVGAGI. CDR3 in DNA: TGTGCCAGCAGTCGGGACAGGTTTCACGAGCAGTACTTC. It is translated as CASSRDRFHEQYF.

The table lists this clonotype with a few counts. J is TRBJ2-4 and V is TRBV20-1; D not certain. The J call may be wrong; the DNA end is better matched by TRBJ2-7. Germline V gives CDR1 DFQATT, CDR2 SNEGSKA (reference sequence). This CDR3 is 12 amino acids long. The chain's CDR3 is CSARAVTYEQYF. The CDR3 DNA follows: TGCAGTGCTAGAGCCGTTACCTACGAGCAGTACTTC.

This chain joins TRBV29-1 and TRBJ1-2; 7 bases map to TRBD1. Germline V gene lookup returns CDR1 SQVTM and CDR2 ANQGSEA. This CDR3 is 15 amino acids long. The V and J ends lost 7 bases and 7 bases, in that order; junction bases with no gene match: 18. CDR3 in amino acids: CSAVDRDSALLGYTF. CDR3 DNA: TGCAGCGCCGTAGACCGGGACAGCGCCTTACTTGGCTACACCTTC.

The chain is built from TRBV5-6 and TRBJ1-5; D is perhaps TRBD1 (6 bases). V lost 1 base and J lost 6, with 14 bases in between. Germline V gene sequence: CDR1 SGHDT, CDR2 YYEEEE. This CDR3 comprises 15 residues. The DNA for the CDR3 is TGTGCCAGCAGCTTGCGGGGGCCCGCAACTCAGCCCCAGCATTTT. Residues: CASSLRGPATQPQHF.